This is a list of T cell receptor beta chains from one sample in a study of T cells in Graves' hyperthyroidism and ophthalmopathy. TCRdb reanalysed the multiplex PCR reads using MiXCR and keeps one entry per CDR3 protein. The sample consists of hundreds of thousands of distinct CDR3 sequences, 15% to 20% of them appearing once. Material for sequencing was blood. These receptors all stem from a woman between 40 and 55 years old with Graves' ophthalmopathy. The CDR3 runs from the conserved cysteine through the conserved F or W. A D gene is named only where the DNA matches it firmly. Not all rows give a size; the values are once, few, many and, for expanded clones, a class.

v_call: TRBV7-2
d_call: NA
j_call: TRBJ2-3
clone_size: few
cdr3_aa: CASSLPTTLPTNGTDTQYF
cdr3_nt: TGTGCCAGCAGCTTGCCAACTACACTACCGACAAACGGTACAGATACGCAGTATTTT

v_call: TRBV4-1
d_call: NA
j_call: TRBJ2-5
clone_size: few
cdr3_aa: CASSLRPPSVPQETQYF
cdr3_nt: TGCGCCAGCAGCCTCAGACCCCCTAGCGTCCCCCAAGAGACCCAGTACTTC

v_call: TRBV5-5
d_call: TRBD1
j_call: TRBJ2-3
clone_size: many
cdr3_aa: CASSLVNRAGGSTDTQYF
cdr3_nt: TGTGCCAGCAGCTTGGTGAATCGGGCAGGGGGAAGCACAGATACGCAGTATTTT

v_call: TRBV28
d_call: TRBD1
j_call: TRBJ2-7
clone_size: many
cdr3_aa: CASSSRTGGGGYEQYF
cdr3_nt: TGTGCCAGCAGTTCCAGGACAGGGGGCGGCGGGTACGAGCAGTACTTC

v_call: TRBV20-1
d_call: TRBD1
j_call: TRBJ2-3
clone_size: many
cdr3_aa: CSARGQGAHTDTQYF
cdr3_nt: TGCAGTGCTAGAGGGCAGGGGGCTCACACAGATACGCAGTATTTT

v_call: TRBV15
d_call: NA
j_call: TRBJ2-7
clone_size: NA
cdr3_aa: CATSADSSYEQYF
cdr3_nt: TGTGCCACCAGCGCTGACAGCTCCTACGAGCAGTACTTC

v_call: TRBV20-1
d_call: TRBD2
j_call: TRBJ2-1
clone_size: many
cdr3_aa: CSAREGLAGNNEQFF
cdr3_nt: TGCAGTGCTAGAGAGGGACTAGCGGGGAACAATGAGCAGTTCTTC

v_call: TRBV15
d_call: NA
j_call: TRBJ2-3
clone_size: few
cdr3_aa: CATSREGTAIFIPTQYF
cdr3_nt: TGTGCCACCAGCAGAGAGGGGACTGCCATATTTATTCCTACGCAGTATTTT

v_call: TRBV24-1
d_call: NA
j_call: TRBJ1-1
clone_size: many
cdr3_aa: CATRAAGNTEAFF
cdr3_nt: TGTGCCACCAGGGCAGCAGGAAACACTGAAGCTTTCTTT

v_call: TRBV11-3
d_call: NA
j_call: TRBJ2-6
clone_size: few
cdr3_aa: CASSLEVSGANVLTF
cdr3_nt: TGTGCCAGCAGCTTAGAGGTCTCTGGGGCCAACGTCCTGACTTTC

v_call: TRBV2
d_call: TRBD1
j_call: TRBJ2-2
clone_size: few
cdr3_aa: CATKRQGRTGELFF
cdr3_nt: TGTGCCACCAAGAGACAGGGTAGAACCGGGGAGCTGTTTTTT

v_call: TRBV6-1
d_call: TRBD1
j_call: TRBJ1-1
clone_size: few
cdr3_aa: CASSSAGTAFLNTEAFF
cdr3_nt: TGTGCCAGCAGTTCAGCCGGGACAGCGTTCTTGAACACTGAAGCTTTCTTT

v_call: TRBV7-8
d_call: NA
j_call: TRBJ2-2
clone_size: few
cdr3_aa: CASPVGNGELFF
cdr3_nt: TGTGCCAGCCCTGTGGGAAACGGGGAGCTGTTTTTT

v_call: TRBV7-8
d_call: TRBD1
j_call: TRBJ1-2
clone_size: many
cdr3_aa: CASSSQGGQAYGYTF
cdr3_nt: TGTGCCAGCAGCTCACAGGGGGGACAGGCCTATGGCTACACCTTC

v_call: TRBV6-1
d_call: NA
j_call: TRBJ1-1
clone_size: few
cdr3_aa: CASSSTRGGSTEAFF
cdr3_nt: TGTGCCAGCAGTTCAACAAGGGGGGGTTCCACTGAAGCTTTCTTT

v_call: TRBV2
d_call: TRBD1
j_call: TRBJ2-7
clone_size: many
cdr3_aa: CASSGQGYYEQYF
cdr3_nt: TGTGCCAGCTCGGGACAGGGTTACTACGAGCAGTACTTC

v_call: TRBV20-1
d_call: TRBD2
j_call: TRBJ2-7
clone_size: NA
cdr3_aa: CSALTSGLSYEQYF
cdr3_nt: TGCAGTGCTTTGACTAGCGGGCTCTCCTACGAGCAGTACTTC

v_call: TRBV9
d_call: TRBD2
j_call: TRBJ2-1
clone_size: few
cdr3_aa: CASSVDSSGDWVQFF
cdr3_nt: TGTGCCAGCAGCGTAGATTCTAGCGGGGACTGGGTGCAGTTCTTC

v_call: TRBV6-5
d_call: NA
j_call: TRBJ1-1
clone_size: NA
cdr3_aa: CASSSYTRNTEAFF
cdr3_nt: TGTGCCAGCAGTTCCTACACACGGAACACTGAAGCTTTCTTT

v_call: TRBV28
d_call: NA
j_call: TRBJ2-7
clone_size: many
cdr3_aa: CASSFVGDTYEQYF
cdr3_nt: TGTGCCAGCAGTTTTGTGGGAGACACCTACGAGCAGTACTTC

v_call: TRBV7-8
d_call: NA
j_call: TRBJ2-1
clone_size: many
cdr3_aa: CASSLLATSSNEQFF
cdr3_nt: TGTGCCAGCAGCTTACTCGCGACTAGTTCCAATGAGCAGTTCTTC

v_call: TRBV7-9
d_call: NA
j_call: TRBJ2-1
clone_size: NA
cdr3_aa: CASGDPMYNEQFF
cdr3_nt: TGTGCCAGCGGGGACCCAATGTACAATGAGCAGTTCTTC

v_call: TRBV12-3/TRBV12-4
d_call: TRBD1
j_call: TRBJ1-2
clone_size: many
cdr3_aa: CASSFAGGNYGYTF
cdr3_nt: TGTGCCAGCAGTTTCGCAGGGGGGAACTATGGCTACACCTTC

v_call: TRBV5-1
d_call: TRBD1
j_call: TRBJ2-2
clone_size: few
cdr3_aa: CASSSAGGLGIPGELFF
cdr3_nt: TGCGCCAGCAGCTCGGCAGGGGGCCTGGGGATTCCCGGGGAGCTGTTTTTT

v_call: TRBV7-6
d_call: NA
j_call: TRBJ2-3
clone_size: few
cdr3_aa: CASSLVEGRSTDTQYF
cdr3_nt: TGTGCCAGCAGCTTAGTCGAGGGAAGGTCCACAGATACGCAGTATTTT

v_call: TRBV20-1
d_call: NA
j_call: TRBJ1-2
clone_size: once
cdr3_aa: CSASGGANDGYTF
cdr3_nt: TGCAGTGCTAGCGGGGGGGCCAATGATGGCTACACCTTC

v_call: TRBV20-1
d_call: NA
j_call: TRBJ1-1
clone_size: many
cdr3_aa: CSASVANTEAFF
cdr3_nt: TGCAGTGCTAGTGTGGCGAACACTGAAGCTTTCTTT

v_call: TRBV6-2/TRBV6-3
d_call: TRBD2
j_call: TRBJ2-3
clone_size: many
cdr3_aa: CASSYSSGSTDTQYF
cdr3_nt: TGTGCCAGCAGTTACAGTAGCGGGAGCACAGATACGCAGTATTTT